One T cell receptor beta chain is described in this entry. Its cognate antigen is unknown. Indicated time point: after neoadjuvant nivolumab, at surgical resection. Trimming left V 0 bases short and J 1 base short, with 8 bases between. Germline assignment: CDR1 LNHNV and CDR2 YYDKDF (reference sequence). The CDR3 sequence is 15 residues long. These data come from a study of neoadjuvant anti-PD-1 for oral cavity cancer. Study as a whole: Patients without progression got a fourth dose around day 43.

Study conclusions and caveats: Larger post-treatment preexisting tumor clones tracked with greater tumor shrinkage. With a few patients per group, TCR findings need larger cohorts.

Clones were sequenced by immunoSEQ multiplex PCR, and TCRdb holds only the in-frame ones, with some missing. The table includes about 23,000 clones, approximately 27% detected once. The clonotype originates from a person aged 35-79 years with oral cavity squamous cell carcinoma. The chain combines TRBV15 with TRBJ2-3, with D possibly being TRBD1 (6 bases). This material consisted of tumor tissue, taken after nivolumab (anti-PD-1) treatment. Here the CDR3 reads CATSRDRGGTDTQYF. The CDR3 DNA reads TGTGCCACCAGCAGAGACAGGGGTGGCACAGATACGCAGTATTTT.